These 22 T cell receptor beta chains came from one sample sequenced in a study of blood T cell repertoires in COVID-19. Profiling relied on immunoSEQ multiplex PCR, and the TCRdb table lists in-frame clones only, not all of them. The sample lists under 200,000 clones; about nine tenths were seen once. Sequenced material: peripheral blood. Receptors were obtained from a man between 18 and 35 years old with active or convalescent COVID-19.

This clone turned up a few times. This chain connects TRBV6-5 to TRBJ1-2, with D perhaps TRBD1 (6 bases). V was clipped by 2 bases and J by 2 bases, with 12 bases between them. Germline V lookup: CDR1 MNHEY, CDR2 SVGAGI. The CDR3 has 15 amino acids. The CDR3 protein is CASSYNTGMNYGYTF. The CDR3 DNA sequence: TGTGCCAGCAGTTACAATACAGGGATGAACTATGGCTACACCTTC.

The J gene is TRBJ2-1, the V gene TRBV7-3; TRBD1 is a possible D gene (5 bases). V lost 5 bases, J lost 10 bases, and 15 bases lay in between. Germline CDR1 SGHTA, CDR2 FQGTGA. The CDR3 covers 13 residues. The DNA of the CDR3 is TGTGCCAGCAGCGCGTTGCAGTGGGGCGAGCAGTTCTTC. This gives the protein CASSALQWGEQFF.

The chain couples TRBV24-1 to TRBJ2-7; 10 bases align to TRBD2. Losses at the gene ends were 4 bases for V and 2 bases for J; bases not matched to a gene: 7. The CDR3 loop spans 16 amino acids. The germline V gene has CDR1 KGHDR and CDR2 SFDVKD. CDR3 in amino acids: CATSDRRTSGAYEQYF. CDR3 bases: TGTGCCACCAGTGACCGAAGGACTAGCGGTGCCTACGAGCAGTACTTC.

Details on this clone: Sequence at one end of the junction differs from germline and may be a read error. CDR3 amino acids: CASSEVQGAYGYTF. CDR3 in DNA: TGTGCCAGCAGCGAAGTTCAGGGCGCCTATGGCTACACCTTC. The rearrangement joins TRBV6-1 to TRBJ1-2; tentative D call: TRBD1 (5 bases). Germline V gives CDR1 MNHNS, CDR2 SASEGT. The CDR3 is 14 amino acids.

This clone was recorded only once. The chain has TRBV18 and TRBJ1-1; possible D gene TRBD1, 6 bases. The germline V gene has CDR1 KGHSH and CDR2 LQKENI. The CDR3 is 13 residues long. Trimming left V 3 bases short and J 2 bases short, with 7 bases between. The CDR3 here is CASSPGANTEAFF. The CDR3 DNA follows: TGTGCCAGCTCACCGGGGGCTAACACTGAAGCTTTCTTT.

There are a few counts of this clone. This specimen includes other DNA sequences encoding the same CDR3. This chain uses TRBV12-3 or TRBV12-4 with TRBJ1-2; D gene unclear. V lost 3 bases to trimming and J lost 5 bases, with 7 bases between them. The CDR3 is 12 amino acids. Written as DNA, the CDR3 is TGTGCCAGCAGTTTCTCCAGTTATGGCTACACCTTC. Translated: CASSFSSYGYTF.

The rearrangement uses TRBV19 and TRBJ2-2, with 7 positions matching TRBD2. This CDR3 is built from 15 residues. Germline trimming cut 8 bases from V and 5 bases from J; bases unmatched to any gene: 11. Germline lookup yields CDR1 LNHDA and CDR2 SQIVND (reference sequence). In DNA, the CDR3 is TGTGCCAGTTGCTCGGCGTGGGGAGGGACCGGGGAGCTGTTTTTT. As protein: CASCSAWGGTGELFF. Variable domain in full (rest from reference TRBV19 and TRBJ2-2): DGGITQSPKYLFRKEGQNVTLSCEQNLNHDAMYWYRQDPGQGLRLIYYSQIVNDFQKGDIAEGYSVSREKKESFPLTVTSAQKNPTAFYLCASCSAWGGTGELFFGEGSRLTVL.

This sequence joins TRBV19 and TRBJ1-2, with D possibly matching TRBD1 (6 bases). The CDR3 loop spans 16 amino acids. The V end lost 5 bases, the J end lost 2 bases, and 18 bases lay between the germline ends. Germline V CDR1 and CDR2: LNHDA, SQIVND (reference sequence). CDR3 nucleotides: TGTGCCAGTAGTCCCAAAGACAGGTCTTACAACTATGGCTACACCTTC. The encoded protein is CASSPKDRSYNYGYTF. Complete variable domain (other parts from reference TRBV19 and TRBJ1-2): DGGITQSPKYLFRKEGQNVTLSCEQNLNHDAMYWYRQDPGQGLRLIYYSQIVNDFQKGDIAEGYSVSREKKESFPLTVTSAQKNPTAFYLCASSPKDRSYNYGYTFGSGTRLTVV.

The chain is built from TRBV14 and TRBJ2-1; no clear D gene. The V end lost 3 bases, the J end lost 13 bases, and 13 bases lay between the germline ends. The CDR3 is 12 amino acids. Germline CDR1 and CDR2: SGHDN and FVKESK. CDR3 in amino acids: CASSQISTSQFF. CDR3 in DNA: TGTGCCAGCAGCCAGATATCGACTTCACAGTTCTTC.

This clone showed up just a few times. This chain connects TRBV10-3 to TRBJ2-2, with D possibly being TRBD1 (5 bases). The V gene's germline CDR1 is ENHRY and CDR2 SYGVKD. The CDR3 covers 14 residues. The V end lost 4 bases, the J end lost 0 bases, and 6 bases lay between the germline ends. In DNA form, the CDR3 reads TGTGCCATCAGTGTGGGGCCGAACACCGGGGAGCTGTTTTTT. As protein: CAISVGPNTGELFF.

The chain uses TRBV6-1 and TRBJ2-1; 8 nucleotides align to TRBD1. The CDR3 is 15 residues long. Trimming at V came to 1 base and at J to 8 bases, leaving 7 bases not matched to a gene. Germline CDR1 reads MNHNS; CDR2 reads SASEGT. The CDR3 spells CASSEGTGIMYEQFF. The DNA for the CDR3 is TGTGCCAGCAGTGAAGGGACAGGGATAATGTATGAGCAGTTCTTC.

This clone was observed once. J is TRBJ1-4 and V is TRBV9, with TRBD1 identical over 9 bases. V shed 3 bases and J 1 base; nucleotides not matched to a gene: 4. The CDR3 length is 16 residues. CDR1 SGDLS and CDR2 YYNGEE come from the germline V gene. This CDR3 reads CASSEGQGLTNEKLFF. In nucleotides, the CDR3 is TGTGCCAGCAGCGAGGGACAGGGTCTAACTAATGAAAAACTGTTTTTT. The whole variable domain, filled in from reference TRBV9 and TRBJ1-4, reads DSGVTQTPKHLITATGQRVTLRCSPRSGDLSVYWYQQSLDQGLQFLIQYYNGEERAKGNILERFSAQQFPDLHSELNLSSLELGDSALYFCASSEGQGLTNEKLFFGSGTQLSVL.

V gene TRBV19 combines with J gene TRBJ1-6; a weak D match, TRBD1 (6 bases). The CDR3 totals 15 residues. Germline V CDR1 and CDR2: LNHDA, SQIVND (reference sequence). V was pared by 1 base and J by 7 bases, with 11 bases between. The CDR3 sequence: CASSIGGRGNSPLHF. The CDR3, as DNA: TGTGCCAGTAGTATAGGGGGTAGGGGGAATTCACCCCTCCACTTT.

The chain uses TRBV5-1 and TRBJ2-2; 8 bases fit TRBD2. This CDR3 spans 15 amino acids. V lost 3 bases to trimming and J lost 4 bases; unmatched junction nucleotides: 5. Germline V gives CDR1 SGHRS, CDR2 YFSETQ. CDR3 in DNA: TGCGCCAGCAGCTGGGGCCTAGCGGGCACCGGGGAGCTGTTTTTT. Protein: CASSWGLAGTGELFF.

The chain uses TRBV19 and TRBJ2-1; D unclear. The V gene lost 4 bases and the J gene lost 0 bases, with 7 bases spanning the gap. This CDR3 region has 14 residues. Germline loops: CDR1 LNHDA, CDR2 SQIVND (reference sequence). DNA for the CDR3: TGTGCCAGTAGTAACCGAGGCTCCTACAATGAGCAGTTCTTC. Its translation: CASSNRGSYNEQFF.

This rearrangement joins TRBV18 to TRBJ1-2, with TRBD1 matching over 9 bases. Per germline, CDR1 KGHSH and CDR2 LQKENI. The CDR3 length is 18 residues. Trimming at V came to 3 bases and at J to 8 bases, leaving 19 bases not matched to a gene. This chain's CDR3 is CASSPLNVPGQGRVGYTF. CDR3 coding DNA: TGTGCCAGCTCACCGCTTAACGTCCCGGGACAGGGCCGGGTAGGCTACACCTTC.

This clone came up once. The genes are TRBV15 and TRBJ2-1, with TRBD2 matching 12 bases. With V trimmed by 0 bases and J by 6 bases, 0 bases remained unmatched. From germline, CDR1 is LNHNV and CDR2 YYDKDF (reference sequence). This CDR3 region has 15 residues. CDR3 residues: CATSRELAGGNEQFF. The CDR3 DNA reads as TGTGCCACCAGCAGAGAACTAGCGGGAGGCAATGAGCAGTTCTTC.

The table lists this clone with a few counts. The chain employs TRBV5-1 and TRBJ2-3; a weak D match, TRBD2 (5 bases). Germline CDR1 SGHRS, CDR2 YFSETQ. The V and J ends lost 2 bases and 4 bases respectively, with 11 bases between them. The CDR3 is 14 residues long. As DNA, the CDR3 is TGCGCCAGCAGCTTCGCGGGTTCGTCAGATACGCAGTATTTT. Amino acids: CASSFAGSSDTQYF.

The genes are TRBV19 and TRBJ1-4, with TRBD1 identical over 10 bases. The J segment lost 6 bases and the V segment lost 6 bases, leaving 1 base of the junction unmatched. Germline CDR1 LNHDA, CDR2 SQIVND (reference sequence). This CDR3 has 13 residues. The CDR3 nucleotides are TGTGCCAGTAGGGGGACAGGGGATGAAAAACTGTTTTTT. It yields the protein CASRGTGDEKLFF.

The V and J genes are TRBV14 and TRBJ2-7, with unresolved D. Germline CDR1 reads SGHDN; CDR2 reads FVKESK. CDR3 length: 15 residues. Trimming removed 2 bases from V and 3 bases from J, with 14 bases in between. For the CDR3, the DNA is TGTGCCAGCAGCCAATCTTTGGCTAGAGGCTACGAGCAGTACTTC. Amino acids: CASSQSLARGYEQYF.

As DNA, the CDR3 is TGTGCCACCATGGGGACTAGCGGGGGGGACAATGAGCAGTTCTTC. Translation gives CATMGTSGGDNEQFF. This chain uses TRBV24-1 with TRBJ2-1, with TRBD2 matching 16 bases. Trimming took 8 bases from V and 5 from J; bases not matched to a gene: 2. CDR3 length: 15 amino acids. Germline assignment: CDR1 KGHDR and CDR2 SFDVKD.

The chain links TRBV13 to TRBJ2-5, with D possibly TRBD2 on 6 matching bases. Between the trimmed V and J ends, which lost 5 bases and 4 bases, there was a span of 17 bases. The CDR3 has 15 residues. Germline values: CDR1 PRHDT, CDR2 FYEKMQ (reference sequence). The CDR3, as DNA: TGTGCCAGCAGCCCCCGGGAGCCCTGGGGAGAGACCCAGTACTTC. As protein: CASSPREPWGETQYF.